The clone carrying this T cell receptor (beta chain) was picked up one time. Its antigen is currently unknown. Trimming cost V 3 bases and J 3 bases, with 6 bases left between them. This CDR3 comprises 14 residues. As the method for making TCR beta libraries, quantitative 5'-RACE with molecular barcodes was used. TCRdb re-derived calls from the 5' RACE reads in MiXCR, one entry per CDR3 protein. Of roughly 700,000 distinct CDR3 sequences listed, roughly 19% are singletons. The data stem from a study of CD8 T cells in ankylosing spondylitis. Broader study findings: Blood from ankylosing spondylitis patients appeared to carry a characteristic roughly 8-variant TCR beta motif. Past studies reported some motif variants in reactive arthritis synovial fluid and blood.

This sequence joins TRBV12-3 or TRBV12-4 and TRBJ1-6; D is possibly TRBD1 (5 bases). The sequence came from a male donor with ankylosing spondylitis. Input material: blood, either unsorted or a sorted T cell fraction (not recorded which). This CDR3 reads CASSFQGYNSPLHF. CDR3 in DNA: TGTGCCAGCAGTTTTCAGGGCTATAATTCACCCCTCCACTTT.